This T cell receptor (beta chain) emerged from a study of cytomegalovirus exposure and HLA in healthy donors. The CDR3 consists of 15 residues. Germline V gene sequence: CDR1 SNHLY, CDR2 FYNNEI. The V and J ends lost 4 bases and 7 bases, in that order; junction bases with no gene match: 8. Primers: 60 Vbeta forward and 13 Jbeta reverse. Clones were sequenced by immunoSEQ multiplex PCR, and TCRdb holds only the in-frame ones, with some missing. The table lists tens of thousands of clones, 80% to 90% of them singletons. Sequenced input: PBMCs. The V call is TRBV2, the J call TRBJ2-1; 9 bases match TRBD1. The receptor's source is a woman aged 30 to 39 in good health and CMV-seropositive. This CDR3 is CASSGPDRGSNEQFF. The DNA for the CDR3 is TGTGCCAGCAGTGGTCCCGACAGGGGGTCGAATGAGCAGTTCTTC.